The 19 T cell receptor beta chains presented below share a single source sample, sequenced in a study of immune cell composition in non-small cell lung cancer (dated by TCRdb to about 2017). Preparation of the library involved the immunoSEQ multiplex PCR assay. TCRdb limited this immuneACCESS table to in-frame rearrangements with V and J called. A share of clones is missing; checked studies link under half to unresolved V genes, and the rest is unexplained. This sample lists 13,000 or so clones; 73% were detected once. 14% of the sample belongs to the ten largest clones. The sequenced sample consisted of lung tumor tissue. Receptors were obtained from a human donor with non-small cell lung cancer.

In this sample, this clone turned up a few times. V gene TRBV2 combines with J gene TRBJ2-7; a weak D match, TRBD1 (5 bases). V gave up 8 bases and J gave up 1 base, with 9 bases separating them. The CDR3 is made up of 12 amino acids. Germline V CDR1 and CDR2: SNHLY, FYNNEI. The DNA for the CDR3 is TGTGCCAGCGGATGGACATCCTACGAGCAGTACTTC. Translated, it gives CASGWTSYEQYF.

This chain links TRBV29-1 with TRBJ2-7; TRBD1 aligns across 7 bases. Germline V lookup: CDR1 SQVTM, CDR2 ANQGSEA. CDR3 length: 12 amino acids. Unmatched junction bases numbered 4, after V lost 6 bases and J lost 2 bases. The CDR3 bases are TGCAGCGTCAGGACAGGTACCTACGAGCAGTACTTC. This translates into CSVRTGTYEQYF.

The J gene is TRBJ2-7, the V gene TRBV5-1, with D maybe TRBD1 (5 bases). CDR1 and CDR2 (germline): SGHRS, YFSETQ. The CDR3 runs to 15 residues. Trimming removed 4 bases from V and 0 bases from J, with 14 bases in between. DNA for the CDR3: TGCGCCAGCAGCCAAGGGGATTCTGACTCCTACGAGCAGTACTTC. Amino acids: CASSQGDSDSYEQYF.

The rearrangement uses TRBV29-1 and TRBJ2-7; D possibly corresponds to TRBD2 (6 bases). CDR3 size: 14 residues. CDR1 and CDR2 from the germline V gene are SQVTM and ANQGSEA. V was cut by 3 bases and J by 3 bases, with 15 bases left in between. The CDR3 DNA reads as TGCAGCGTTGAGTGTTCTTGCGGGGACTACGAGCAGTACTTC. This sequence encodes CSVECSCGDYEQYF.

The rearrangement joins TRBV7-6 to TRBJ2-5, with 11 bases identical to TRBD1. The length of the CDR3 is 14 residues. V lost 8 bases to trimming and J lost 5 bases; unmatched junction nucleotides: 7. Germline lookup yields CDR1 SGHVS and CDR2 FNYEAQ. CDR3 sequence reads: CASQLDRGRETQYF. CDR3 nucleotide sequence: TGTGCCAGCCAACTGGACAGGGGGCGGGAGACCCAGTACTTC.

The chain carries TRBV7-8 and TRBJ1-1; D ambiguous. The V gene's germline CDR1 is SGHVS and CDR2 FQNEAQ. The germline V and J ends were trimmed by 2 bases and 5 bases, with 3 bases remaining between them. The CDR3 runs 11 residues. CDR3 coding DNA: TGTGCCAGCAGCTTACTAACTGAAGCTTTCTTT. This translates into CASSLLTEAFF.

The chain joins TRBV19 to TRBJ1-2; 7 nucleotides align to TRBD1. Germline lookup yields CDR1 LNHDA and CDR2 SQIVND (reference sequence). The CDR3 consists of 15 residues. Trimming cost V 5 bases and J 1 base; bases outside gene matches: 7. The CDR3 DNA reads as TGTGCCAGTAGTCCCGACAGGGACATTAACTATGGCTACACCTTC. Amino acids: CASSPDRDINYGYTF. Supplemented by reference TRBV19 and TRBJ1-2, the full variable domain reads DGGITQSPKYLFRKEGQNVTLSCEQNLNHDAMYWYRQDPGQGLRLIYYSQIVNDFQKGDIAEGYSVSREKKESFPLTVTSAQKNPTAFYLCASSPDRDINYGYTFGSGTRLTVV.

This chain connects TRBV18 to TRBJ2-7; D gene ambiguous. From germline, CDR1 is KGHSH and CDR2 LQKENI. With 2 bases removed from V and 3 bases from J, the gap between germline ends came to 11 bases. The CDR3 sequence is 14 residues long. CDR3 in DNA: TGTGCCAGCTCACCAGGCTCGCCGCTCTACGAGCAGTACTTC. Encoded protein: CASSPGSPLYEQYF.

The rearrangement uses TRBV7-9 and TRBJ2-2, with a possible D match to TRBD2 (6 bases). Germline values: CDR1 SEHNR, CDR2 FQNEAQ (reference sequence). V lost 5 bases and J lost 8, with 24 bases in between. This CDR3 has 17 amino acids. In nucleotides, the CDR3 is TGTGCCAGCAGCCTCACTGAGAGGGCGGGATCGAGGGGGGAGCTGTTTTTT. It yields the protein CASSLTERAGSRGELFF.

Regarding this clone: Germline is not matched at one junction end, which may reflect a read error. The rearrangement joins TRBV7-7 to TRBJ2-2; D may be TRBD1 (5 bases). The CDR3 length is 14 residues. Germline V gene lookup returns CDR1 SSHAT and CDR2 FNYEAQ (reference sequence). The CDR3 DNA reads TGTGCTAGCAGCTTTGCCAAGGGGACCGGGGAGCTGTTTTTT. This encodes CASSFAKGTGELFF.

V is TRBV6-6 and J is TRBJ2-7; D is undetermined. Germline V gene sequence: CDR1 MNHNY, CDR2 SVGAGI (reference sequence). V was shortened by 6 bases and J by 0 bases, with 12 bases between the two germline ends. The CDR3 runs 14 residues. CDR3 coding DNA: TGTGCCAGCAGCCCGAGACAAAGCTCCTACGAGCAGTACTTC. The encoded protein is CASSPRQSSYEQYF.

V and J are TRBV4-2 and TRBJ2-3, with D unclear. This CDR3 comprises 13 residues. Between the trimmed V and J ends, which lost 5 bases and 6 bases, there was a span of 12 bases. CDR1 LGHNA and CDR2 YNFKEQ come from the germline V gene. The CDR3 region is CASSAREVDTQYF. In DNA form, the CDR3 reads TGTGCCAGCAGCGCTAGAGAGGTTGATACGCAGTATTTT.

In this sample, this clone turned up once. The chain joins TRBV7-2 to TRBJ2-2; 8 nucleotides align to TRBD1. Trimming took 5 bases from V and 3 from J; bases not matched to a gene: 5. Germline values: CDR1 SGHTA, CDR2 FQGNSA. CDR3 size: 15 residues. CDR3 nucleotides: TGTGCCAGCAGCCCAGGGGGCGCCTACACCGGGGAGCTGTTTTTT. It yields the protein CASSPGGAYTGELFF.

This rearrangement joins TRBV11-2 to TRBJ2-1; the match to TRBD2 covers 8 bases. This CDR3 spans 14 amino acids. Trimming took 5 bases from V and 12 from J; bases not matched to a gene: 12. The germline gives CDR1 SGHAT, CDR2 FQNNGV. CDR3 nucleotide sequence: TGTGCCAGCAGCGCCGCGGGGGGCCCCCGGGGGCAGTTCTTC. It yields the protein CASSAAGGPRGQFF.

V usage is TRBV29-1 and J usage is TRBJ2-3; 7 bases line up with TRBD2. The CDR3 has 14 residues. Germline V gene sequence: CDR1 SQVTM, CDR2 ANQGSEA. V shed 2 bases, J shed 4 bases, and the junction held 6 bases outside the gene matches. DNA for the CDR3: TGCAGCGTTGAACGGGGGGTGGGGGCAGATACGCAGTATTTT. It specifies CSVERGVGADTQYF.

J is TRBJ1-6 and V is TRBV7-2; maybe TRBD1 (6 bases). The V end lost 5 bases, the J end lost 6 bases, and 14 bases lay between the germline ends. This CDR3 is built from 15 residues. Germline V gene lookup returns CDR1 SGHTA and CDR2 FQGNSA. The CDR3 protein is CASSQGGGSNSPLHF. As DNA, the CDR3 is TGTGCCAGCAGCCAAGGGGGGGGTAGTAATTCACCCCTCCACTTT.

Concerning this clone itself: The junction does not match germline at one end; this may be a read error. The genes are TRBV6-6 and TRBJ2-7; D is unresolved. Germline V gene sequence: CDR1 MNHNY, CDR2 SVGAGI (reference sequence). The CDR3 runs 14 residues. This CDR3 reads CASSDSRKFYEQYF. CDR3 DNA: TGTGCCAGCAGTGACTCCAGGAAATTCTACGAGCAGTACTTC.

This sequence joins TRBV10-3 and TRBJ2-7; tentative D call: TRBD2 (5 bases). V lost 10 bases to trimming and J lost 2 bases, with 18 bases between them. Germline assignment: CDR1 ENHRY and CDR2 SYGVKD. The CDR3 spans 14 residues. In DNA form, the CDR3 reads TGTGCCACCCGGGGAACAGAGAACACCTACGAGCAGTACTTC. Encoded protein: CATRGTENTYEQYF.

This clone was picked up a small number of times. The chain uses TRBV2 and TRBJ2-2; tentative D call: TRBD2 (6 bases). The CDR3 covers 15 residues. Germline CDR1 and CDR2: SNHLY and FYNNEI. V lost 8 bases, J lost 0 bases, and 13 bases lay in between. DNA for the CDR3: TGTGCCAGCGGAGCGGGTGGAACGAACACCGGGGAGCTGTTTTTT. Amino acids: CASGAGGTNTGELFF.